This T cell receptor (beta chain) was observed in a study of cytomegalovirus exposure and HLA in healthy donors. Study-wide results and limits: Indistinguishable V segments such as TRBV6-2 and TRBV6-3 were excluded. The study flagged 150 to 200 TCR beta chains as cytomegalovirus-associated. An observed cluster of highly shared sequence variants was recorded as a likely sequencing artifact.

Concerning this clone itself: No antigen is known for it.

Donors had nominal health at sampling but likely had unrecorded immune exposures. The PCR had 60 Vbeta and 13 Jbeta primers. Repertoires were generated with immunoSEQ multiplex PCR, while TCRdb's copy carries only in-frame clones and drops some. The sample consists of more than 55,000 clones, roughly 74% of them appearing once. The CDR3 runs to 14 residues. The germline V gene has CDR1 SGHRS and CDR2 YFSETQ. Germline trimming cut 5 bases from V and 5 bases from J; bases unmatched to any gene: 8. V and J are TRBV5-1 and TRBJ2-3; TRBD2 matches 7 bases. Source material: PBMCs. The TCR originated in an older woman in good health and CMV-seropositive. CDR3 bases: TGCGCCAGCAGACTGAGTGGCGGGAGAGATACGCAGTATTTT. Protein: CASRLSGGRDTQYF.